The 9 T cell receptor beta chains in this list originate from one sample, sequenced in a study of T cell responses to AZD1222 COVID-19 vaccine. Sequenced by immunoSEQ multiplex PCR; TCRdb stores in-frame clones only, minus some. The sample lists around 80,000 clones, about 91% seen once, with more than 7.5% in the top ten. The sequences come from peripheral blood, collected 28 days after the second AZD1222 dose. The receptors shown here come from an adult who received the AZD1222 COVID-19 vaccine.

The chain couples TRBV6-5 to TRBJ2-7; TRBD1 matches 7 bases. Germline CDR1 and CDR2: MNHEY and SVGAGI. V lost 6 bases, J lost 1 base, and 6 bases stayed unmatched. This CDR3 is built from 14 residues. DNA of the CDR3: TGTGCCAGCAGCCCGACAGGGACGTCCTACGAGCAGTACTTC. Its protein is CASSPTGTSYEQYF.

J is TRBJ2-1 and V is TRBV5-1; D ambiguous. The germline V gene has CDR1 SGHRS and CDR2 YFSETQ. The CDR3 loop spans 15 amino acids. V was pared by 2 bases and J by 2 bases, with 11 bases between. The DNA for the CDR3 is TGCGCCAGCAGCTTAGGCGACACCACCTACAATGAGCAGTTCTTC. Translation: CASSLGDTTYNEQFF.

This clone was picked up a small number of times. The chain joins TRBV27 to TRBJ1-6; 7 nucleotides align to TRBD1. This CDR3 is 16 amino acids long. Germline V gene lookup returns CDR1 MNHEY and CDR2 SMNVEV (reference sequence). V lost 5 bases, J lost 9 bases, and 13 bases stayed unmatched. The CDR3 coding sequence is TGTGCCAGCAGTAGGTCGGCTGGACAGGCTTTTTCACCCCTCCACTTT. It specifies CASSRSAGQAFSPLHF.

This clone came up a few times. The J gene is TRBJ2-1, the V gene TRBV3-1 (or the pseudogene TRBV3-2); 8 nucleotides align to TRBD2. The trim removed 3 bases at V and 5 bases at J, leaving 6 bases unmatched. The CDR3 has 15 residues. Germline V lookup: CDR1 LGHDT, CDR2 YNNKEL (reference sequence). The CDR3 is CASSQRTSGHNEQFF. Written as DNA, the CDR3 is TGTGCCAGCAGCCAGCGAACTAGCGGACACAATGAGCAGTTCTTC.

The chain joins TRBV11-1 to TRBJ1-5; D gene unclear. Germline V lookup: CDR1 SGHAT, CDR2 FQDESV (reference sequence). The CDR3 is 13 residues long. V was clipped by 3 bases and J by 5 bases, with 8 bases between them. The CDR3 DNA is TGTGCCAGCAGCTTGGGCTTGGATCAGCCCCAGCATTTT. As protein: CASSLGLDQPQHF.

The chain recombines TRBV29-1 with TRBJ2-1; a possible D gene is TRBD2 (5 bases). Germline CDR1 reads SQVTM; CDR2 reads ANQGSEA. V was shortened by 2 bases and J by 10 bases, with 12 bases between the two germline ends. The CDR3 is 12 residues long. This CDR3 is CSVELRAGEQFF. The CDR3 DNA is TGCAGCGTTGAACTGAGGGCAGGCGAGCAGTTCTTC.

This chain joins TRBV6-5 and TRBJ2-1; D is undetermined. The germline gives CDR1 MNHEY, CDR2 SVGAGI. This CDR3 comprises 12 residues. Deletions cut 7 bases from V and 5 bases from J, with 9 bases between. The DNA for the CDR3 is TGTGCCAGCACCGCCCCCCACAATGAGCAGTTCTTC. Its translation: CASTAPHNEQFF.

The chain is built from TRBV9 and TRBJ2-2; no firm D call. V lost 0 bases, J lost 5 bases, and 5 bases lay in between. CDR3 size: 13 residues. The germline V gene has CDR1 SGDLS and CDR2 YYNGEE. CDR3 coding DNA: TGTGCCAGCAGCGTAGGTGGGACCGGGGAGCTGTTTTTT. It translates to CASSVGGTGELFF.

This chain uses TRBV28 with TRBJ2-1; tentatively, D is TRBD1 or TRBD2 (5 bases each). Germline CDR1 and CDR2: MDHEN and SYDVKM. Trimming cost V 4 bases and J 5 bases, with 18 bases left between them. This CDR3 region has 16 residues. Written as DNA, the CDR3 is TGTGCCAGCAGTTGGGGGTTTAGGAGATCCAACAATGAGCAGTTCTTC. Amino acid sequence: CASSWGFRRSNNEQFF.